This entry is about one T cell receptor (beta chain). This sample stems from a study of blood T cell repertoires in COVID-19. Using immunoSEQ multiplex PCR, the repertoire was profiled, and TCRdb retains in-frame clones only, with some absent. The sample shows tens of thousands of clones, roughly nine tenths of them seen only once. The V and J ends lost 3 bases and 7 bases respectively, with 16 bases between them. The CDR3 contains 16 residues. The V gene's germline CDR1 is LGHDT and CDR2 YNNKEL (reference sequence). The clonotype was recovered from a man over 45 with acute or convalescent COVID-19. The chain carries TRBV3-1 (or the pseudogene TRBV3-2) and TRBJ1-6; perhaps TRBD1 as D (6 bases). Sequenced sample: peripheral blood. The CDR3 is CASSHNKAGVNSPLHF. DNA for the CDR3: TGTGCCAGCAGCCATAATAAGGCAGGGGTCAATTCACCCCTCCACTTT.